This T cell receptor beta chain was recovered during a study of shared clonotypes between healthy human individuals. Study results and caveats: Among a few donors, about 5% of naive CD4 clonotypes were found in common.

This CDR3 is built from 14 residues. V lost 7 bases and J 5 bases, leaving 15 bases between the germline ends. The germline gives CDR1 MDHEN, CDR2 SYDVKM. Points on this clone: Its matching antigen is unknown.

In the original analysis: ImmunoSEQ gave junction-only sequences without quality scores, so filtering differed. Sequenced by immunoSEQ multiplex PCR; TCRdb stores in-frame clones only, minus some. V, J and clone size reflect that table, while D and trimming were determined from the DNA. This sample has roughly 550,000 clones, with nearly 97% found just once. Cells designated naive CD8 were CD45RO-negative and were positively selected for CCR7, with terminally differentiated effector memory CD45RA+ cells excluded. The TCR was taken from a young woman in good health. The sequencing sample was made of naive CD8+ T cells sorted from blood. V gene TRBV28 combines with J gene TRBJ1-5, with a weak D call TRBD1 (5 bases). The CDR3 sequence: CASTVNRPDQPQHF. The CDR3 coding sequence is TGTGCCAGCACCGTCAACAGGCCGGATCAGCCCCAGCATTTT.